The clone carrying this TCR beta chain was picked up many times. Molecular barcoding with unique molecular identifiers was used for the TCRbeta library. Using its own MiXCR run on the PCR reads, TCRdb lists one record per CDR3 protein. The table includes 100,000 to 120,000 distinct CDR3 sequences, 10% detected once. The entry originates in a study of T-cell reconstitution after alpha-beta-depleted transplantation in children. This CDR3 spans 23 amino acids. The J gene is TRBJ2-7, the V gene TRBV21-1; whether TRBD1, the table's D call, matches the DNA was not checked. TRBV21-1 is given as a pseudogene. This clonotype originated in a human donor who donated a stem cell graft to a child with acute lymphoblastic leukemia. The source was PBMCs from the stem cell graft donor, collected from the stem cell graft. CDR3 residues: CASSMYLLSRMGTGDPPSYEQYF. CDR3 in DNA: TGTGCCAGCAGCATGTACCTACTCTCGAGGATGGGGACAGGGGACCCTCCATCCTACGAGCAGTACTTC.